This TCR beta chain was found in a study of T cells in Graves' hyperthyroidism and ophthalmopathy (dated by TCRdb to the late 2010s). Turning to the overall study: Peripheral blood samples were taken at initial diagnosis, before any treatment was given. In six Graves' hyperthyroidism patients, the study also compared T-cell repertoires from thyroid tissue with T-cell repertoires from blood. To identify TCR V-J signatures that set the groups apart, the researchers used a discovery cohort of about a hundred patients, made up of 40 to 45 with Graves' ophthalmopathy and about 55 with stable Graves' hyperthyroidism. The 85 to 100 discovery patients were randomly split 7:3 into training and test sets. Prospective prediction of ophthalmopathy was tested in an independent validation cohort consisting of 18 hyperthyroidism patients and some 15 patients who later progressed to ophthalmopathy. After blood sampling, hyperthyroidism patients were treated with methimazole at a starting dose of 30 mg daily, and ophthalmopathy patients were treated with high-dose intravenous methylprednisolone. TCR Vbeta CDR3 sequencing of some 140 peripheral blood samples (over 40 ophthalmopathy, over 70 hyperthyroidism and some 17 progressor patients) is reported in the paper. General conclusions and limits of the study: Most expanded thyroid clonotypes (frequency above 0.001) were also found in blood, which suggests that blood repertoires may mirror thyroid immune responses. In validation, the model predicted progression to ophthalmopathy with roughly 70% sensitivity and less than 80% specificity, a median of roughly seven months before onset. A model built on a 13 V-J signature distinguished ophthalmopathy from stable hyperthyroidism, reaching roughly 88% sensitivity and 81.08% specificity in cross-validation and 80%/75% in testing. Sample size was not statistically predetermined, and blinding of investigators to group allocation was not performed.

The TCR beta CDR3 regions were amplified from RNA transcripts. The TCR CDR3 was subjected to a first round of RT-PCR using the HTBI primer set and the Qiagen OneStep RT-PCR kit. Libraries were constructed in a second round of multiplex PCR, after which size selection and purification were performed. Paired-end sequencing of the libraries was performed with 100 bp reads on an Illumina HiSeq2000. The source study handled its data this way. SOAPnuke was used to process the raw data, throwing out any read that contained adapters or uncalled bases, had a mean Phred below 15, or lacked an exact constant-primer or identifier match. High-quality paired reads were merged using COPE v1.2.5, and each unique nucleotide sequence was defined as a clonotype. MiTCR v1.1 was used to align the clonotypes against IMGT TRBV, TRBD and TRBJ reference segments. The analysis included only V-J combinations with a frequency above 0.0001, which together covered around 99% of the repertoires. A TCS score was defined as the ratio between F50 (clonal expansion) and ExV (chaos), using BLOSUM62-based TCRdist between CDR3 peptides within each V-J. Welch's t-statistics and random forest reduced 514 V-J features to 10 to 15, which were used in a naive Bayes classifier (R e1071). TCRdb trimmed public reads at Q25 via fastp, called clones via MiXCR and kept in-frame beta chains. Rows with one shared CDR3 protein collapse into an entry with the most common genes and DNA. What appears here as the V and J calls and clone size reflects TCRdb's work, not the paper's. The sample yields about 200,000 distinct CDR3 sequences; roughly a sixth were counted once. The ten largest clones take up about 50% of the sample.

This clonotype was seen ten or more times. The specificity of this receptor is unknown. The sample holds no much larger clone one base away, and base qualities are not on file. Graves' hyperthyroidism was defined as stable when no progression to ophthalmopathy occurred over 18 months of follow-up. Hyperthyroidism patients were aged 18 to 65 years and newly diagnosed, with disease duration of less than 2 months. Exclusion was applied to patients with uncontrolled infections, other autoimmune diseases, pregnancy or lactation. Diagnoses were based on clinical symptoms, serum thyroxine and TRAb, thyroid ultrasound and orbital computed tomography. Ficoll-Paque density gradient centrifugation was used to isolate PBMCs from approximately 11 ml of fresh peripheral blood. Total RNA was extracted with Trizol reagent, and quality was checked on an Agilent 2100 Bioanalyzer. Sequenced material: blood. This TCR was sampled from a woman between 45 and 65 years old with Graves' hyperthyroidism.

The sequence in DNA is TGCAGTGCCAGTAAAGGTGGGGCCTACTCCTACAATGAGCAGTTCTTC. Its protein is CSASKGGAYSYNEQFF. The chain joins TRBV20-1 to TRBJ2-1; D gene: possibly TRBD1, on 5 matching bases. The CDR3 contains 16 residues, cysteine and phenylalanine counted. The retained sequence is limited to the CDR3, 48 bases, with the frame set at the first base. According to the germline V gene (reference sequence), CDR1 reads DFQATT and CDR2 reads SNEGSKA. V is shortened by 6 bases, J by 0 bases, and the region joining them spans 18 bases.